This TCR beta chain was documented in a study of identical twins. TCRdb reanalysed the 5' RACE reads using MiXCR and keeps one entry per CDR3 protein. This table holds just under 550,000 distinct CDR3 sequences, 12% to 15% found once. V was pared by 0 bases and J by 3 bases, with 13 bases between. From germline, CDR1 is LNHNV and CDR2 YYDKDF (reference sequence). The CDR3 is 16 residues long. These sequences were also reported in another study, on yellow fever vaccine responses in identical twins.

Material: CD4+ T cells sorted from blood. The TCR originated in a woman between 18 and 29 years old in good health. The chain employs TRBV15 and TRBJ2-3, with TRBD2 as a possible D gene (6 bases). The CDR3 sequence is CATSREAVAATDTQYF. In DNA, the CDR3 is TGTGCCACCAGCAGAGAGGCGGTAGCGGCGACAGATACGCAGTATTTT. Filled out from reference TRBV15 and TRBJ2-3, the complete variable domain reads DAMVIQNPRYQVTQFGKPVTLSCSQTLNHNVMYWYQQKSSQAPKLLFHYYDKDFNNEADTPDNFQSRRPNTSFCFLDIRSPGLGDTAMYLCATSREAVAATDTQYFGPGTRLTVL.